Presented here are 27 T cell receptor beta chains from one specimen sequenced in a study of shared clonotypes between healthy human individuals. Produced via immunoSEQ multiplex PCR; TCRdb's table is partial and in-frame only. This sample carries some 2,000,000 clones, around 95% of them seen once, and the ten largest clones take 0.1% to 0.15%. The sequencing input was naive CD4+ T cells sorted from blood. The sample's subset: CD45RA+ positively selected. Receptors originate from a man between 18 and 35 years old in good health.

The chain couples TRBV5-1 to TRBJ1-4; no firm D call. In germline, CDR1 is SGHRS, CDR2 YFSETQ. V lost 4 bases to trimming and J lost 4 bases, with 14 bases between them. CDR3 size: 15 residues. This CDR3 is CASSRADTSNEKLFF. CDR3 in DNA: TGCGCCAGCAGCCGCGCAGACACCAGTAATGAAAAACTGTTTTTT.

This chain connects TRBV5-6 to TRBJ1-6; D is unclear. Germline V gene sequence: CDR1 SGHDT, CDR2 YYEEEE. The V and J ends lost 6 bases and 0 bases respectively, with 13 bases between them. CDR3 length: 16 residues. CDR3 loop: CASTGGVGSYNSPLHF. Written as DNA, the CDR3 is TGTGCCAGCACCGGAGGAGTGGGCTCCTATAATTCACCCCTCCACTTT.

The gene calls are TRBV10-1 and TRBJ2-7; D remains unclear. V shed 8 bases and J shed 5 bases, with 19 bases lying between them. The CDR3 is 14 amino acids. Germline lookup yields CDR1 WNHNN and CDR2 SYGVQD (reference sequence). CDR3 residues: CASDGAQETHEQYF. CDR3 nucleotide sequence: TGCGCCAGCGATGGCGCCCAAGAGACCCACGAGCAGTACTTC.

The gene calls are TRBV6-5 and TRBJ2-1; possible D gene TRBD2, 6 bases. Germline-derived CDR1 and CDR2 are MNHEY and SVGAGI. V was shortened by 3 bases and J by 5 bases, with 14 bases between the two germline ends. The CDR3 extends over 15 amino acids. CDR3 sequence (DNA): TGTGCCAGCAGTTATTCCGGGACTGCCCACAATGAGCAGTTCTTC. It specifies CASSYSGTAHNEQFF.

The chain is built from TRBV28 and TRBJ1-5; D gene unclear. There are 15 residues in the CDR3. In germline, CDR1 is MDHEN, CDR2 SYDVKM. The germline V and J ends were trimmed by 6 bases and 3 bases, with 15 bases remaining between them. CDR3 bases: TGTGCCAGCAGAAAATCGGGGAATATCAATCAGCCCCAGCATTTT. This codes for CASRKSGNINQPQHF.

The CDR3 coding sequence is TGTGCCAGCAGCTTAGCGTCGGGGGGAGGACCCTCCCGGACCCAGTACTTC. It specifies CASSLASGGGPSRTQYF. The V call is TRBV7-6, the J call TRBJ2-5, with 7 bases fitting TRBD2. CDR3 size: 17 residues. Germline trimming cut 0 bases from V and 7 bases from J; bases unmatched to any gene: 14. Germline lookup yields CDR1 SGHVS and CDR2 FNYEAQ.

The J gene is TRBJ1-1, the V gene TRBV7-3; tentatively, D is TRBD1 (5 bases). The V gene's germline CDR1 is SGHTA and CDR2 FQGTGA. The CDR3 extends over 15 amino acids. V was shortened by 2 bases and J by 4 bases, with 14 bases between the two germline ends. CDR3 in amino acids: CASSLFEGQGTEAFF. The CDR3 DNA follows: TGTGCCAGCAGCTTATTCGAGGGGCAAGGCACTGAAGCTTTCTTT.

V is TRBV6-5 and J is TRBJ1-1; 7 nucleotides align to TRBD1. The germline V gene encodes CDR1 MNHEY and CDR2 SVGAGI. The CDR3 has 12 amino acids. V gave up 5 bases and J gave up 7 bases; unmatched junction bases: 4. The CDR3 is CASSKQGLEAFF. The CDR3 bases are TGTGCCAGCAGTAAACAGGGGCTTGAAGCTTTCTTT.

The chain is built from TRBV15 and TRBJ2-7; possibly TRBD1 or TRBD2 for D (5 bases each). The CDR3 has 14 residues. Germline assignment: CDR1 LNHNV and CDR2 YYDKDF (reference sequence). The germline V and J ends were trimmed by 6 bases and 1 base, with 13 bases remaining between them. CDR3 residues: CATRQGTSSYEQYF. CDR3 sequence (DNA): TGTGCCACCAGACAAGGGACGAGTTCCTACGAGCAGTACTTC.

The chain has TRBV15 and TRBJ2-7; D may be TRBD1 or TRBD2 (5 bases each). Trimming took off 2 bases at V and 0 bases at J, with 14 bases between the two ends. Germline V gives CDR1 LNHNV, CDR2 YYDKDF (reference sequence). This CDR3 is built from 16 residues. CDR3 in DNA: TGTGCCACCAGCAGACAAAGAGGGGAGCCCTCCTACGAGCAGTACTTC. Translation: CATSRQRGEPSYEQYF.

This clone was detected once. This chain links TRBV28 with TRBJ1-1; weak D call: TRBD1 (5 bases). The CDR3 is made up of 17 amino acids. In germline, CDR1 is MDHEN, CDR2 SYDVKM. The germline V and J ends were trimmed by 2 bases and 1 base, with 17 bases remaining between them. The CDR3 here is CASSLMGRGQANTEAFF. The CDR3 DNA reads as TGTGCCAGCAGTTTAATGGGGCGGGGTCAGGCGAACACTGAAGCTTTCTTT.

This clone was recorded only once. The J gene is TRBJ2-5, the V gene TRBV5-6; TRBD2 matches 11 bases. Germline lookup yields CDR1 SGHDT and CDR2 YYEEEE. This CDR3 has 15 amino acids. The V gene end was trimmed by 4 bases and the J gene end by 1 base; junction bases not matched to a gene: 3. The CDR3 DNA follows: TGTGCCAGCAGCAAGGGACTAGCGGTCCAAGAGACCCAGTACTTC. Translated, it gives CASSKGLAVQETQYF.

The V gene is TRBV11-2, the J gene TRBJ1-6; 11 nucleotides line up with TRBD1. The CDR3 contains 17 residues. Germline loops: CDR1 SGHAT, CDR2 FQNNGV. V was pared by 4 bases and J by 8 bases, with 10 bases of the junction left unmatched. CDR3 amino acids: CASSSGGQGANYSPLHF. DNA for the CDR3: TGTGCCAGCAGCTCAGGAGGACAGGGGGCGAATTATTCACCCCTCCACTTT.

The chain uses TRBV5-3 and TRBJ2-7; D is unresolved. TRBV5-3 is flagged as an ORF with uncertain function. The CDR3 has 12 residues. With 0 bases removed from V and 6 bases from J, the gap between germline ends came to 7 bases. The CDR3 sequence: CARSLDGFEQYF. The CDR3 nucleotides are TGTGCCAGAAGCTTGGATGGGTTCGAGCAGTACTTC.

To note about this clone: The sample contains more than one DNA sequence encoding this CDR3. V usage is TRBV11-2 and J usage is TRBJ1-1, with a possible D match to TRBD1 (5 bases). The germline gives CDR1 SGHAT, CDR2 FQNNGV. V was clipped by 0 bases and J by 4 bases, with 9 bases between them. The CDR3 runs to 14 residues. CDR3 in DNA: TGTGCCAGCAGCTTAGATCGGGGGGGCACTGAAGCTTTCTTT. Amino acids: CASSLDRGGTEAFF.

The chain employs TRBV5-6 and TRBJ2-7; 9 bases are a match to TRBD2. Germline assignment: CDR1 SGHDT and CDR2 YYEEEE. J gave up 4 bases and V 4 bases, and 12 bases lay outside the gene matches. The CDR3 is 16 amino acids. CDR3 nucleotide sequence: TGTGCCAGCAGCCGAGGGATAGCGGGAGAGTCTTACGAGCAGTACTTC. It encodes CASSRGIAGESYEQYF.

This chain uses TRBV6-5 with TRBJ1-6, with TRBD1 identical over 7 bases. The CDR3 has 13 residues. Per the germline V gene, CDR1 is MNHEY and CDR2 is SVGAGI. The junction had 2 bases not matched to a gene; V was cut back by 2 bases and J by 10 bases. The CDR3 sequence: CASSYLDRSPLHF. CDR3 DNA: TGTGCCAGCAGTTACCTGGACAGGTCACCCCTCCACTTT.

The chain employs TRBV28 and TRBJ2-3; D perhaps matches TRBD1 (6 bases). Germline V gene data show CDR1 as MDHEN and CDR2 as SYDVKM. Trimming removed 3 bases from V and 4 bases from J, with 14 bases in between. CDR3 length equals 15 residues. The CDR3 DNA reads as TGTGCCAGCAGTTTGGGCGACAGGAAGGCAGATACGCAGTATTTT. It codes for CASSLGDRKADTQYF.

The chain links TRBV19 to TRBJ1-5, with 7 bases matching TRBD1. The CDR3 extends over 15 amino acids. CDR1 is LNHDA, CDR2 SQIVND, per germline (reference sequence). Losses at the gene ends were 4 bases for V and 3 bases for J; bases not matched to a gene: 6. The CDR3 DNA is TGTGCCAGTAGTACGGAGACAGGGTTCAATCAGCCCCAGCATTTT. Protein product: CASSTETGFNQPQHF.

This clone occurred once. Other nucleotide sequences in the sample specify the same CDR3. The chain employs TRBV6-6 and TRBJ1-4, with D maybe TRBD1 (5 bases). Germline V gene data show CDR1 as MNHNY and CDR2 as SVGAGI (reference sequence). V dropped 2 bases and J dropped 4 bases, with 11 bases sitting between them. This CDR3 is 15 amino acids long. CDR3 in amino acids: CASSYVGTLNEKLFF. DNA for the CDR3: TGTGCCAGCAGTTACGTCGGGACCCTTAATGAAAAACTGTTTTTT.

The J gene is TRBJ2-7, the V gene TRBV7-8; TRBD2 matches 8 bases. CDR1 and CDR2 from the germline V gene are SGHVS and FQNEAQ. The CDR3 contains 14 residues. Losses at the gene ends were 5 bases for V and 0 bases for J; bases not matched to a gene: 3. The CDR3 DNA follows: TGTGCCAGCAGCAGCGGGGGTAGCTCCTACGAGCAGTACTTC. Translating gives CASSSGGSSYEQYF.

This chain joins TRBV5-6 and TRBJ2-5; D is undetermined. The germline V gene has CDR1 SGHDT and CDR2 YYEEEE. This CDR3 comprises 14 residues. V was pared by 0 bases and J by 1 base, with 7 bases between. The CDR3 DNA reads as TGTGCCAGCAGCTTGGGGGCATTCCAAGAGACCCAGTACTTC. It specifies CASSLGAFQETQYF.

The CDR3 reads CASSLERGTTGELFF. The CDR3 DNA is TGTGCCAGCAGCCTCGAGAGGGGTACTACCGGGGAGCTGTTTTTT. The chain employs TRBV7-9 and TRBJ2-2, with D perhaps TRBD1 or TRBD2 (5 bases each). Germline CDR1 SEHNR, CDR2 FQNEAQ (reference sequence). This CDR3 is built from 15 residues. Trimming pared 5 bases from V and 5 bases from J, leaving 15 bases between.

The CDR3 loop reads CASSQDLSFPYLYGYTF. The CDR3 DNA is TGCGCCAGCAGCCAAGATCTCTCCTTCCCCTATCTATATGGCTACACCTTC. This rearrangement joins TRBV4-1 to TRBJ1-2, with D unresolved. Trimming shortened V by 0 bases and J by 5 bases, and 19 bases separated the two germline ends. This CDR3 is 17 amino acids long. Germline V gene sequence: CDR1 MGHRA, CDR2 YSYEKL.

The chain carries TRBV28 and TRBJ2-1; 7 bases agree with TRBD2. Trimming at V came to 1 base and at J to 6 bases, leaving 12 bases not matched to a gene. In germline, CDR1 is MDHEN, CDR2 SYDVKM. The length of the CDR3 is 17 residues. CDR3 sequence reads: CASSLSWGTGGSNEQFF. Written as DNA, the CDR3 is TGTGCCAGCAGTTTATCCTGGGGAACGGGGGGTTCCAATGAGCAGTTCTTC. The variable domain in full, with the rest retrieved from reference TRBV28 and TRBJ2-1, is DVKVTQSSRYLVKRTGEKVFLECVQDMDHENMFWYRQDPGLGLRLIYFSYDVKMKEKGDIPEGYSVSREKKERFSLILESASTNQTSMYLCASSLSWGTGGSNEQFFGPGTRLTVL.

This sequence joins TRBV7-9 and TRBJ2-3; 8 bases are shared with TRBD2. The J segment lost 1 base and the V segment lost 5 bases, leaving 8 bases of the junction unmatched. The CDR3 spans 16 residues. The V gene's germline CDR1 is SEHNR and CDR2 FQNEAQ (reference sequence). The CDR3 spells CASSGAGDFGTDTQYF. In DNA, the CDR3 is TGTGCCAGCAGCGGAGCGGGGGATTTCGGCACAGATACGCAGTATTTT.

The rearrangement links TRBV5-4 to TRBJ2-5; 7 positions agree with TRBD2. Germline CDR1 reads SGHNT; CDR2 reads YYREEE (reference sequence). The CDR3 is 16 amino acids. The V segment lost 4 bases and the J segment 0 bases; nucleotides outside the gene matches: 9. The CDR3 DNA reads TGTGCCAGCAGCCGGGGGGAAATTGCGAACCAAGAGACCCAGTACTTC. It translates to CASSRGEIANQETQYF.